These 20 T cell receptor beta chains share one sample of origin, sequenced in a study of blood T cells in healthy people across ages. A J-beta primer mix and a sample-barcoded 5' primer were used in a second PCR of about 7 to 12 cycles. TCRdb re-derived calls from the 5' RACE reads in MiXCR, one entry per CDR3 protein. Of 2 million or so distinct CDR3 sequences in the sample, 49% were seen once. The material sequenced was blood. All receptors derive from a woman aged 40-49 years in good health.

This clonotype was seen only a few times. The genes are TRBV11-1 and TRBJ2-7; D gene uncertain. The CDR3 has 13 residues. CDR1 is SGHAT, CDR2 FQDESV, per germline (reference sequence). V lost 5 bases and J lost 10, with 18 bases in between. In nucleotides, the CDR3 is TGTGCCAGCAGCCGCGACGACAAACATTTTCAGTACTTC. Amino acid sequence: CASSRDDKHFQYF.

The chain carries TRBV28 and TRBJ1-2, with 10 bases that match TRBD1. Germline V gives CDR1 MDHEN, CDR2 SYDVKM. This CDR3 spans 13 amino acids. V dropped 8 bases and J dropped 7; count of bases not matched to a gene: 7. In DNA form, the CDR3 reads TGTGCCAGCCTACGGACAGGGGGTGGTGGCTACACCTTC. It is translated as CASLRTGGGGYTF.

The sample holds a few counts of this clonotype. This chain uses TRBV4-3 with TRBJ2-3, with TRBD2 matching over 7 bases. The J segment lost 3 bases and the V segment lost 1 base, leaving 4 bases of the junction unmatched. There are 15 residues in the CDR3. Germline V CDR1 and CDR2: LGHNA, YSLEER. The CDR3, as DNA: TGCGCCAGCAGCCAAGCGCGGGGGAAGACAGATACGCAGTATTTT. It specifies CASSQARGKTDTQYF.

The chain links TRBV5-1 to TRBJ2-7; 7 nucleotides line up with TRBD1. CDR1 is SGHRS, CDR2 YFSETQ, per germline. V lost 2 bases, J lost 5 bases, and 7 bases stayed unmatched. This CDR3 region has 14 residues. CDR3 amino acids: CASSFPDRVDEQYF. In DNA, the CDR3 is TGCGCCAGCAGCTTCCCAGACAGGGTCGACGAGCAGTACTTC.

The chain employs TRBV29-1 and TRBJ1-2; maybe TRBD1 (5 bases). Germline lookup yields CDR1 SQVTM and CDR2 ANQGSEA. Trimming cost V 0 bases and J 6 bases, with 23 bases left between them. The CDR3 spans 17 residues. CDR3 sequence (DNA): TGCAGCGTTGAAGAATTGGACTTCAGGGTTCTGAGGGATGGCTACACCTTC. Amino acid sequence: CSVEELDFRVLRDGYTF.

The genes are TRBV6-2 or TRBV6-3 and TRBJ2-1; 11 bases align to TRBD2. The junction had 3 bases not matched to a gene; V was cut back by 2 bases and J by 6 bases. Germline V gene sequence: CDR1 MNHEY, CDR2 SVGEGT. The CDR3 has 15 residues. Here the CDR3 DNA reads TGTGCCAGCAGTTACGGGCTAGCGGGGGGCAATGAGCAGTTCTTC. Translated: CASSYGLAGGNEQFF.

The J gene is TRBJ2-5, the V gene TRBV29-1; the match to TRBD2 covers 8 bases. Germline CDR1 and CDR2: SQVTM and ANQGSEA. V lost 2 bases to trimming and J lost 5 bases; unmatched junction nucleotides: 4. The CDR3 has 13 residues. CDR3 in DNA: TGCAGCGTTGAACGGGGGGGCCGGGAGACCCAGTACTTC. Its translation is CSVERGGRETQYF.

This clonotype turned up a few times. This chain uses TRBV29-1 with TRBJ2-3; 7 bases are a match to TRBD1. Germline CDR1 reads SQVTM; CDR2 reads ANQGSEA. The ends lost 1 base at V and 3 bases at J; junction bases unmatched: 7. The CDR3 totals 15 residues. CDR3 coding DNA: TGCAGCGTTGAAGGGCCCAGGGGGAGAACAGATACGCAGTATTTT. Protein: CSVEGPRGRTDTQYF.

This chain joins TRBV15 and TRBJ2-1; 10 positions match TRBD1. The CDR3 consists of 14 residues. V dropped 3 bases and J dropped 13; count of bases not matched to a gene: 9. The germline CDR1 and CDR2 sequences are LNHNV and YYDKDF (reference sequence). The CDR3 DNA is TGTGCCACCAGCAGCGACCTTAGACAGGGGGCACAGTTCTTC. This sequence encodes CATSSDLRQGAQFF.

CDR3 sequence reads: CATDDGGVGTDTQYF. For the CDR3, the DNA is TGTGCCACCGATGATGGGGGGGTAGGCACAGATACGCAGTATTTT. V usage is TRBV15 and J usage is TRBJ2-3; 7 bases align to TRBD2. The trim removed 8 bases at V and 1 base at J, leaving 9 bases unmatched. In germline, CDR1 is LNHNV, CDR2 YYDKDF (reference sequence). The CDR3 contains 15 residues. Together with reference TRBV15 and TRBJ2-3, the CDR3 gives the full variable domain: DAMVIQNPRYQVTQFGKPVTLSCSQTLNHNVMYWYQQKSSQAPKLLFHYYDKDFNNEADTPDNFQSRRPNTSFCFLDIRSPGLGDTAMYLCATDDGGVGTDTQYFGPGTRLTVL.

This clonotype was seen once. The chain has TRBV6-2 or TRBV6-3 and TRBJ1-1; weak D call: TRBD1 (6 bases). Trimming removed 2 bases at V and 1 base at J, with 17 bases between. The CDR3 spans 17 residues. Germline CDR1 and CDR2: MNHEY and SVGEGT. CDR3: CASSYGFRGRQNTEAFF. As DNA, the CDR3 is TGTGCCAGCAGTTACGGTTTCAGGGGAAGACAGAACACTGAAGCTTTCTTT.

This chain connects TRBV4-3 to TRBJ2-1; D remains ambiguous. Trimming left V 3 bases short and J 0 bases short, with 12 bases between. This CDR3 contains 16 residues. Germline values: CDR1 LGHNA, CDR2 YSLEER. The CDR3 DNA sequence: TGCGCCAGCAGCCAGGAAGGCAGGAGCTCCTACAATGAGCAGTTCTTC. Translation: CASSQEGRSSYNEQFF.

The chain couples TRBV9 to TRBJ2-1, with 8 bases matching TRBD2. The CDR3 extends over 17 amino acids. V lost 0 bases and J lost 5; bases outside the gene matches: 10. The V gene's germline CDR1 is SGDLS and CDR2 YYNGEE. The CDR3, as DNA: TGTGCCAGCAGCGTAGCTACCGGGCTAGCGGGTGACAATGAGCAGTTCTTC. Its protein is CASSVATGLAGDNEQFF. The full variable domain, its missing parts supplied by reference TRBV9 and TRBJ2-1, is DSGVTQTPKHLITATGQRVTLRCSPRSGDLSVYWYQQSLDQGLQFLIQYYNGEERAKGNILERFSAQQFPDLHSELNLSSLELGDSALYFCASSVATGLAGDNEQFFGPGTRLTVL.

A few counts support this clonotype. V is TRBV4-3 and J is TRBJ1-6; D unclear. With 5 bases removed from V and 7 bases from J, the gap between germline ends came to 12 bases. The CDR3 is made up of 14 amino acids. Germline values: CDR1 LGHNA, CDR2 YSLEER. The CDR3 region is CASSEGPENSPLHF. The CDR3, as DNA: TGCGCCAGCAGCGAAGGGCCCGAGAATTCACCCCTCCACTTT.

This chain joins TRBV28 and TRBJ2-7, with 8 bases aligning to TRBD2. J gave up 0 bases and V 7 bases, and 5 bases lay outside the gene matches. This CDR3 is 14 amino acids long. The germline CDR1 and CDR2 sequences are MDHEN and SYDVKM. In DNA form, the CDR3 reads TGTGCCAGCAAGCGGCGGGGGGCCTCCTACGAGCAGTACTTC. It translates to CASKRRGASYEQYF.

This clonotype was seen a handful of times. The chain is built from TRBV4-1 and TRBJ2-3, with D perhaps matching TRBD2 (5 bases). Germline V gene data show CDR1 as MGHRA and CDR2 as YSYEKL. The V and J ends lost 1 base and 14 bases respectively, with 13 bases between them. CDR3 size: 12 residues. The CDR3 nucleotides read TGCGCCAGCAGCCAAGCGGACTCACACGTGTATTTT. This codes for CASSQADSHVYF.

This clonotype was seen only a few times. The chain recombines TRBV28 with TRBJ2-3; 10 bases align to TRBD2. V shed 7 bases, J shed 7 bases, and the junction held 5 bases outside the gene matches. The CDR3 is 13 residues long. Per the germline V gene, CDR1 is MDHEN and CDR2 is SYDVKM. The CDR3, as DNA: TGTGCCAGCATTAGCGGGGGGAGGTATACGCAGTATTTT. This encodes CASISGGRYTQYF.

The chain recombines TRBV7-3 with TRBJ2-1; D call uncertain. Germline loops: CDR1 SGHTA, CDR2 FQGTGA. The CDR3 spans 19 residues. The ends were cut back, 5 bases at V and 2 bases at J, with 25 bases in the middle. CDR3 amino acids: CASSPLSGRLPPAYNEQFF. The CDR3 bases are TGTGCCAGCAGCCCTCTATCGGGCCGCCTACCCCCGGCCTACAATGAGCAGTTCTTC.

The chain joins TRBV4-2 to TRBJ2-7, with a tentative D call TRBD2 (5 bases). The CDR3 is made up of 15 amino acids. V was pared by 0 bases and J by 10 bases, with 19 bases between. Germline V CDR1 and CDR2: LGHNA, YNFKEQ. CDR3: CASSQESTIQEAQYF. The CDR3 nucleotides read TGTGCCAGCAGCCAAGAATCGACTATCCAAGAGGCCCAGTACTTC.

This sequence joins TRBV13 and TRBJ1-1; D uncertain. Trimming stripped 3 bases from V and 6 bases from J, with 8 bases between. In germline, CDR1 is PRHDT, CDR2 FYEKMQ (reference sequence). This CDR3 spans 12 amino acids. CDR3 loop: CASSLRLAEAFF. CDR3 DNA sequence: TGTGCCAGCAGCTTGAGGTTGGCTGAAGCTTTCTTT.